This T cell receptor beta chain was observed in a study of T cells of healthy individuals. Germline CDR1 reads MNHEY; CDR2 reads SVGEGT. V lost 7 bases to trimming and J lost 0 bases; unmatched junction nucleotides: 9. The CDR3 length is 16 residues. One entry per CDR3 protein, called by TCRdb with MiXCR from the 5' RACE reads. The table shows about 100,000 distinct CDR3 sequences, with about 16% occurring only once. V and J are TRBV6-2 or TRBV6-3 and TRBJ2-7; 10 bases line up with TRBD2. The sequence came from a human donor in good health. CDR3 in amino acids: CASIPSSGRASYEQYF. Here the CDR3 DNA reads TGTGCCAGCATCCCCTCTAGCGGGAGAGCCTCCTACGAGCAGTACTTC.